These T cell receptor beta chains were read from a single sample in a study of cytomegalovirus exposure and HLA in healthy donors. Clones were sequenced by immunoSEQ multiplex PCR, and TCRdb holds only the in-frame ones, with some missing. The top ten hold 1.3% to 1.5% of the sample, which has 200,000 to 250,000 clones, about 80% seen once. Sequenced material: PBMCs. These receptors all come from a girl between 10 and 17 years old in good health and CMV-seronegative. Each CDR3 is given with its conserved first and last residue. The order of the fields is clone size, J gene, V gene, CDR3 protein. Only part of the rows carry a size: once, few, many, or a class if the clone is expanded.

>-|TRBJ2-5|TRBV28
CASSGAETQETQYF
>-|TRBJ2-2|TRBV4-3
CASSRNPGTDTGELFF
>-|TRBJ2-7|TRBV28
CASSSPPGRDSSF
>-|TRBJ1-1|TRBV28
CASSFPSTVGVMNTEAFF
>once|TRBJ2-2|TRBV13
CASSLWGLGELFF
>-|TRBJ1-3|TRBV28
CASLTTRGIRNGNTIYF
>-|TRBJ2-1|TRBV5-6
CASSLRIAEQFF
>-|TRBJ1-4|TRBV28
CASGAVVGVNEKLFF
>few|TRBJ2-3|TRBV4-3
CASSQQGSTDTQYF
>-|TRBJ1-2|TRBV25-1
CASHFRQWPKSGYTF
>-|TRBJ2-3|TRBV28
CASTLAGGSDTQYF
>-|TRBJ1-4|TRBV28
CASRTTYWGPNEKLFF
>-|TRBJ1-6|TRBV18
CASSPPRDNSPLHF
>-|TRBJ2-1|TRBV4-1
CASSHPTVHSYNEQFF
>-|TRBJ2-7|TRBV27
CASSPHRVSDEQYF
>-|TRBJ2-7|TRBV5-8
CASSFYRHF
>-|TRBJ1-1|TRBV7-9
CASSLGGAGGFF
>-|TRBJ1-2|TRBV30
CAWREGPGGYTF
>-|TRBJ2-6|TRBV27
CASSLQGASGANVLTF
>few|TRBJ2-3|TRBV4-3
CASSQRTQGIGDTQYF
>-|TRBJ2-7|TRBV18
CASSPPMEQIYEQYF
>-|TRBJ2-4|TRBV6-5
CASSYSGPREDIQYF
>few|TRBJ2-5|TRBV6-6
CASSYHVQRVGETQYF
>-|TRBJ1-1|TRBV28
CASSFRGMNTEAFF
>-|TRBJ2-7|TRBV20-1
CSARSGYEQYF
>-|TRBJ2-5|TRBV4-3
CASSQGLAGGKKETQYF
>-|TRBJ1-3|TRBV11-3
CASSLAGTAGNTIYF
>-|TRBJ2-2|TRBV10-1
CASSVGQRTGELFF
>-|TRBJ1-1|TRBV28
CASSSQGGIGTEAFF
>-|TRBJ2-1|TRBV7-2
CASSSPFYNEQFF
>-|TRBJ2-7|TRBV6-1
CASGAGYEQYF
>-|TRBJ1-5|TRBV19
CASSSIPGSQMYF
>-|TRBJ1-2|TRBV5-1
CASSPETPNYGYTF
>-|TRBJ2-2|TRBV5-1
CASNPGGTNTGELFF
>few|TRBJ1-2|TRBV4-1
CASSHPRGEPVGYTF
>-|TRBJ1-5|TRBV30
CAWSPGQGAQPQHF
>-|TRBJ2-5|TRBV5-4
CASSLAPSGGEETQYF
>-|TRBJ1-1|TRBV5-1
CASSLLWTGANTEAFF
>-|TRBJ2-7|TRBV28
CASGGYEQYF
>-|TRBJ1-2|TRBV29-1
CSVVTVASYGYTF
>-|TRBJ1-5|TRBV16
CASSQSIIRWGNQPQHF